This TCR beta chain is drawn from a study of identical twins. Study conclusions and caveats: Twin pairs had excess sharing that was weaker in beta out-of-frame sequences.

TCRdb called the 5' RACE reads again in MiXCR, with one record for every CDR3 protein. The table has 400,000 to 650,000 distinct CDR3 sequences, about 20% seen once. This clonotype was counted between two and nine times. Its antigen remains unidentified. V trimming: 5 bases; J trimming: 4 bases; junction bases outside the gene matches: 7. The CDR3 has 14 residues. CDR1 is GTSNPN, CDR2 SVGIG, per germline (reference sequence). The same sample was also used in a study of T cells expressing NK-cell markers. That publication notes: Sorted CD3+CD56+NKG2C+, CD3+CD56+NKG2C- and CD3+CD56-NKG2C+ T cells provided the TCR beta repertoires. The authors sequenced eight donors, of whom seven were HCMV-seropositive and one was seronegative. Dominant NKG2C+ clonotype frequencies of roughly 1.0-7.0% of CD8+ T cells were measured in roughly 6 donors.

This clonotype was sampled from a woman aged 18-30 years in good health. Material: CD4+ T cells sorted from blood. The genes are TRBV30 and TRBJ2-7; TRBD2 matches 11 bases. CDR3 sequence (DNA): TGTGCCTGGGAACCGGGACTAGCGGCTTACGAGCAGTACTTC. This gives the protein CAWEPGLAAYEQYF.